This TCR beta chain originates from a study of PD-1 blockade in classical Hodgkin lymphoma. Regarding time point: newly diagnosed, previously untreated cHL patient sample. Out of thawed PBMCs, magnetic negative selection purified CD4+ T cells. The length of the CDR3 is 12 residues. Germline CDR1 reads SGHVS; CDR2 reads FNYEAQ. The germline V and J ends were trimmed by 8 bases and 0 bases, with 5 bases remaining between them. The assay was immunoSEQ multiplex PCR, and TCRdb's table has in-frame clones only and misses some. Of approximately 25,000 clones detected, roughly 89% appear once; the ten largest clones hold approximately 0.54%.

This clonotype was obtained from a human donor with classical Hodgkin lymphoma. The gene calls are TRBV7-6 and TRBJ2-1, with D uncertain. The sample was CD4+ T cells from blood. CDR3: CASSPSYNEQFF. The CDR3 bases are TGTGCCAGCTCCCCCTCCTACAATGAGCAGTTCTTC. Looking up the rest from reference TRBV7-6 and TRBJ2-1 gives the full variable domain: GAGVSQSPRYKVTKRGQDVALRCDPISGHVSLYWYRQALGQGPEFLTYFNYEAQQDKSGLPNDRFSAERPEGSISTLTIQRTEQRDSAMYRCASSPSYNEQFFGPGTRLTVL.